What follows are 27 T cell receptor beta chains derived from one specimen sequenced in a study of monozygotic twins with inflammatory bowel disease. TCRdb reprocessed the 5' RACE reads and reports one entry per CDR3 protein, with no DNA. The listing contains about 170,000 distinct CDR3 sequences. Source material: blood. These receptor sequences come from a human donor with ulcerative colitis or Crohn's disease, or a healthy co-twin of an affected twin (not recorded which).

This sequence joins TRBV4-3 and TRBJ1-3. Germline V gene data show CDR1 as LGHNA and CDR2 as YSLEER. This CDR3 contains 18 residues. The CDR3 loop is CASSQAGRSGRSGNTIYF.

This chain links TRBV27 with TRBJ1-5; absent DNA, TCRdb's TRBD1 call cannot be checked. Germline CDR1 reads MNHEY; CDR2 reads SMNVEV (reference sequence). The CDR3 spans 15 residues. The CDR3 sequence: CASSFLRGKGQPQHF.

This chain uses TRBV5-1 with TRBJ2-5. This CDR3 has 15 amino acids. Germline V gene sequence: CDR1 SGHRS, CDR2 YFSETQ. This CDR3 is CASTLDWVKQETQYF.

The rearrangement links TRBV5-1 to TRBJ2-3; no DNA is available, so the TRBD2 call from TCRdb remains unchecked. The CDR3 is 16 amino acids. Germline assignment: CDR1 SGHRS and CDR2 YFSETQ. CDR3: CASSSGLAITTDTQYF.

V gene TRBV20-1 combines with J gene TRBJ2-5; TCRdb proposes TRBD1, but this gene call is untestable without DNA. The CDR3 runs to 15 residues. The germline CDR1 and CDR2 sequences are DFQATT and SNEGSKA (reference sequence). CDR3 loop: CSARKGGGLQETQYF.

The chain couples TRBV28 to TRBJ1-2. The CDR3 runs 15 residues. The germline gives CDR1 MDHEN, CDR2 SYDVKM. CDR3 sequence: CASSVLPAENYGCTF.

This sequence joins TRBV4-2 and TRBJ2-2; TCRdb's assignment of TRBD1 cannot be checked, as there is no DNA. This CDR3 spans 16 amino acids. Germline values: CDR1 LGHNA, CDR2 YNFKEQ. CDR3 loop: CASSQDSGAGTGELFF.

This CDR3 is CASSVVPGQGVHEQFF. The V call is TRBV9, the J call TRBJ2-1; the TRBD1 assignment by TCRdb is unverifiable without DNA. The CDR3 length is 16 residues. Germline CDR1 SGDLS, CDR2 YYNGEE.

J is TRBJ2-7 and V is TRBV4-1; the TRBD1 assignment by TCRdb is unverifiable without DNA. CDR1 is MGHRA and CDR2 is YSYEKL in the germline V gene. The CDR3 extends over 19 amino acids. The CDR3 spells CASSQEPTLRGSSSYEQYF.

The rearrangement links TRBV4-3 to TRBJ1-2. CDR3 length equals 15 residues. Germline V gene sequence: CDR1 LGHNA, CDR2 YSLEER. The CDR3 here is CASSQERDGVYGYTF.

The chain carries TRBV5-1 and TRBJ2-2. This CDR3 comprises 16 residues. Germline V gives CDR1 SGHRS, CDR2 YFSETQ. CDR3 amino acids: CASSADAMGFAGELFF.

The CDR3 protein is CAISEPSRLAGEYQETQYF. The rearrangement uses TRBV10-3 and TRBJ2-5; TCRdb picks TRBD2, but there is no DNA to check that call. Germline values: CDR1 ENHRY, CDR2 SYGVKD. This CDR3 has 19 amino acids.

The chain uses TRBV20-1 and TRBJ2-3; absent DNA, TCRdb's TRBD1 call cannot be checked. Germline CDR1 is DFQATT and CDR2 is SNEGSKA (reference sequence). The CDR3 is 15 amino acids. The CDR3: CSAPGQGGSTDTQYF.

J is TRBJ2-7 and V is TRBV20-1. CDR1 and CDR2 from the germline V gene are DFQATT and SNEGSKA (reference sequence). This CDR3 is built from 13 residues. The CDR3 loop reads CSARDHSTYEQYF.

The rearrangement joins TRBV5-4 to TRBJ2-7; TCRdb proposes TRBD1, but this gene call is untestable without DNA. The CDR3 covers 15 residues. CDR1 and CDR2 (germline): SGHNT, YYREEE (reference sequence). The CDR3 loop reads CASSLRTGSFYEQYF. The full variable domain, completed using reference TRBV5-4 and TRBJ2-7, is ETGVTQSPTHLIKTRGQQVTLRCSSQSGHNTVSWYQQALGQGPQFIFQYYREEENGRGNFPPRFSGLQFPNYSSELNVNALELDDSALYLCASSLRTGSFYEQYFGPGTRLTVT.

The genes are TRBV24-1 and TRBJ2-6; the D call from TCRdb, TRBD1, cannot be confirmed without DNA. CDR3 length: 19 amino acids. Germline V gives CDR1 KGHDR, CDR2 SFDVKD. The CDR3 loop is CATSDNRDFPSSGANVLTF.

The chain joins TRBV7-3 to TRBJ2-2. Germline V lookup: CDR1 SGHTA, CDR2 FQGTGA. This CDR3 is built from 14 residues. CDR3 sequence reads: CASGTTANTGELFF. Drawing the rest from reference TRBV7-3 and TRBJ2-2, the complete variable domain is GAGVSQTPSNKVTEKGKYVELRCDPISGHTALYWYRQSLGQGPEFLIYFQGTGAADDSGLPNDRFFAVRPEGSVSTLKIQRTERGDSAVYLCASGTTANTGELFFGEGSRLTVL.

The chain uses TRBV5-1 and TRBJ1-1; the TCRdb call, TRBD1, lacks DNA for checking. Germline assignment: CDR1 SGHRS and CDR2 YFSETQ. This CDR3 spans 14 amino acids. The CDR3 loop is CASRVGHPNTEAFF.

CDR3 loop: CSARDEAFNTEAFF. This chain uses TRBV20-1 with TRBJ1-1. This CDR3 has 14 residues. The germline V gene encodes CDR1 DFQATT and CDR2 SNEGSKA (reference sequence).

CDR3 sequence reads: CASREGGPAYEQYF. The chain recombines TRBV7-9 with TRBJ2-7; as DNA is missing, the TRBD1 call by TCRdb cannot be tested. The CDR3 consists of 14 residues. Germline V gene data show CDR1 as SEHNR and CDR2 as FQNEAQ (reference sequence).

The chain joins TRBV4-2 to TRBJ2-7; the D call of TRBD1 rests on TCRdb alone, since no DNA is present to check it. Germline V gene data show CDR1 as LGHNA and CDR2 as YNFKEQ. This CDR3 comprises 15 residues. CDR3 region: CASSQAPGVRNEQYF.

V gene TRBV28 combines with J gene TRBJ1-6; TCRdb indicates TRBD1, and absent DNA this call remains unverified. The CDR3 sequence is 16 residues long. Germline V gene lookup returns CDR1 MDHEN and CDR2 SYDVKM. CDR3 region: CASSSPQGAHNSPLHF.

The chain combines TRBV6-4 with TRBJ1-1; TCRdb calls TRBD1, which cannot be checked without DNA. The CDR3 is 14 residues long. CDR1 and CDR2 from the germline V gene are MRHNA and SNTAGT. Here the CDR3 reads CASWRRGANTEAFF.

The chain has TRBV7-2 and TRBJ2-7; TCRdb returns TRBD1, unconfirmable since there is no DNA. Looked up from germline, CDR1 is SGHTA and CDR2 is FQGNSA. The CDR3 length is 13 residues. The CDR3 spells CASSPVGGYEQYF. Full variable domain (outside the CDR3, taken from reference TRBV7-2 and TRBJ2-7): GAGVSQSPSNKVTEKGKDVELRCDPISGHTALYWYRQSLGQGLEFLIYFQGNSAPDKSGLPSDRFSAERTGGSVSTLTIQRTQQEDSAVYLCASSPVGGYEQYFGPGTRLTVT.

The rearrangement joins TRBV6-1 to TRBJ2-3; the TRBD1 assignment by TCRdb is unverifiable without DNA. The CDR3 consists of 15 residues. From germline, CDR1 is MNHNS and CDR2 SASEGT. CDR3 region: CASSEPGRGKDTQYF.

The J gene is TRBJ1-5, the V gene TRBV10-3; with no DNA, the TCRdb D assignment of TRBD1 cannot be verified. Germline values: CDR1 ENHRY, CDR2 SYGVKD. CDR3 size: 13 residues. CDR3 protein: CAISEQGIQPQHF.

The chain couples TRBV5-1 to TRBJ2-2. The V gene's germline CDR1 is SGHRS and CDR2 YFSETQ. This CDR3 spans 15 amino acids. CDR3 region: CASSLSSGNTGELFF.